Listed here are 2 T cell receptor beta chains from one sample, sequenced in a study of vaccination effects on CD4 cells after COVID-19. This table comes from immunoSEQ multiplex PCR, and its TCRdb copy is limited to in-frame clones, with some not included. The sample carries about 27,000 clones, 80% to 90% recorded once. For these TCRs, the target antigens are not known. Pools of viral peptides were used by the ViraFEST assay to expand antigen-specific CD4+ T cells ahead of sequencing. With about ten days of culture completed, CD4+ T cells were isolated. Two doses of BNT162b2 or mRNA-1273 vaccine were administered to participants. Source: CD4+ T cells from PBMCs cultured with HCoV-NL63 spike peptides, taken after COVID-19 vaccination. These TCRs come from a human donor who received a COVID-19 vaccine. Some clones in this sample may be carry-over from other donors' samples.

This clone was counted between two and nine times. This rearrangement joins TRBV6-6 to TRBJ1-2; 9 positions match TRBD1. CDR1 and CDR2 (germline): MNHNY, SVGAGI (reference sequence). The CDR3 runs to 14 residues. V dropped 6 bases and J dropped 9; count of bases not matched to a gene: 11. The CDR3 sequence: CASRLGQGGESYTF. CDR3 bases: TGTGCCAGCAGGCTGGGACAGGGCGGGGAGAGCTACACCTTC.

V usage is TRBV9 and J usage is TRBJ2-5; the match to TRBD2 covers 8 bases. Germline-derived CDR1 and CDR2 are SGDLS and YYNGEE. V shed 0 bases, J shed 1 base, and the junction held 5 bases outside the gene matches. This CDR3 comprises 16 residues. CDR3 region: CASSVGTRGAQETQYF. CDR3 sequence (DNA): TGTGCCAGCAGCGTAGGAACGCGGGGGGCCCAAGAGACCCAGTACTTC.